The clone carrying this T cell receptor (beta chain) was recorded once. Its antigen is unidentified. This specimen belongs to a study of shared clonotypes between healthy human individuals. CD8 cells regarded as naive lacked CD45RO, were positively chosen for CCR7, and omitted terminally differentiated effector memory CD45RA+ cells. Clones were read by immunoSEQ multiplex PCR, and TCRdb kept only the in-frame ones, dropping some. This sample has 550,000 to 750,000 clones, with about 92% found just once. Germline values: CDR1 MNHNS, CDR2 SASEGT. This CDR3 spans 12 amino acids. V trimming: 6 bases; J trimming: 8 bases; junction bases outside the gene matches: 3. Study observations and caveats: When compared with the clonotypes that were shared by all four sorted-subset donors, the non-shared clonotypes turned out to have lower generation probabilities.

The sequence came from a man aged 25 to 40 in good health. Sample: naive CD8+ T cells sorted from blood. J is TRBJ1-4 and V is TRBV6-1; TRBD1 matches at 7 bases. The CDR3 nucleotides are TGTGCCAGCAGAGAGGGGGCGGAAAAACTGTTTTTT. This gives the protein CASREGAEKLFF.